This T cell receptor beta chain originates from a study of T cell responses to AZD1222 COVID-19 vaccine (dated by TCRdb to about 2021). Some background on the complete study: TCR sequencing was performed for fewer than 250 trial participants, of whom about 210 were given two doses of AZD1222 and some 25 were given two doses of MenACWY control vaccine. Trial participants were enrolled into age subgroups of 18-55, 56-69 and 70-plus years, which contained roughly 150, 30 and 60 TCR-sequenced participants, respectively.

The paper's findings and limits, for the study overall: The 56-69-year group was small, and its depth increase did not reach significance, likely because of low power. Because no day 14 peak-response samples were available, the repertoires could be characterized only after the peak T cell response. Vaccine-associated CD4 TCRs spanned the whole spike protein, with dominant responses in regions 160-218 and 743-854. Conclusions about previously exposed vaccinees are limited, since just a handful of AZD1222 recipients were seropositive for SARS-CoV-2 at baseline. Most participants were white British and females outnumbered males, and the authors suggested that clonal diversity may have been underestimated. A significant rise in spike-specific TCR breadth and depth was observed after two AZD1222 doses relative to day 0 and relative to MenACWY recipients. Nearly half of unique spike-specific TCRs reportedly recognized epitopes outside regions mutated in the B.1.351 and B.1.1.7 variants.

The CDR3 regions of human TCRbeta chains were analyzed by immunosequencing. Processing in the source paper ran as follows. TCRs in the repertoires were compared against a reference library of SARS-CoV-2-specific TCRs that had been generated with the MIRA antigen-specificity platform. Breadth was defined as the fraction of unique TCRs that were SARS-CoV-2-associated. Depth was defined as the fraction of total T cells that were SARS-CoV-2-associated. Using the MIRA data, each spike-specific TCR was assigned both to the spike region to which the TCR was reactive and to a CD4 or CD8 class. Log10-transformed breadth and depth values were compared by one-way ANOVA with Sidak's multiple comparisons tests. TCRdb's version of the immuneACCESS table is confined to in-frame rearrangements and falls short of the full clone set. An unresolved V gene accounts for under half of the shortfall where checked; the remainder is of unknown origin. V and J calls and clone size are those listed in that table; D and trimming were worked out from the DNA. Within this sample are around 78,000 clones, with 90% of them counted one time only. In total, the top ten clones hold around 3.2% of the sample.

For this chain, trimming is 0 bases at the V end and 6 bases at the J end, and the number of junction bases without a gene match is 1. The CDR3 spans 13 residues, from the cysteine through the phenylalanine. The only DNA kept is the CDR3, 39 bases in frame from the first base. The germline V gene supplies CDR1 SGHDT and CDR2 YYEEEE. This clone was detected only once. The specificity of this receptor is unknown. No base quality values were provided; no much bigger clone lies one nucleotide off. According to the study, the label for this sample's time point signals: about 28 days (+/-7) after the second vaccine dose. AZD1222 recipients with second doses at about 4 weeks or about 12 weeks were pooled, because spike-specific TCR depth and breadth did not differ between schedules. Samples from vaccinated people were obtained from the UK trials COV001 and COV002, which included a single-blind randomized controlled phase 2/3 trial of AZD1222 (ChAdOx1 nCoV-19) in healthy adults. Trial participant PBMC samples were collected at day 0 and day 28 after the second dose for TCRbeta chain sequencing.

The clonotype originates from an adult who received the AZD1222 COVID-19 vaccine. Specimen: peripheral blood, collected 28 days after the second AZD1222 dose. The chain couples TRBV5-6 to TRBJ1-2; the central 8 bases match TRBD1. The CDR3 here reads CASSLGRGHGYTF. The DNA sequence is TGTGCCAGCAGCTTGGGCAGGGGGCATGGCTACACCTTC.